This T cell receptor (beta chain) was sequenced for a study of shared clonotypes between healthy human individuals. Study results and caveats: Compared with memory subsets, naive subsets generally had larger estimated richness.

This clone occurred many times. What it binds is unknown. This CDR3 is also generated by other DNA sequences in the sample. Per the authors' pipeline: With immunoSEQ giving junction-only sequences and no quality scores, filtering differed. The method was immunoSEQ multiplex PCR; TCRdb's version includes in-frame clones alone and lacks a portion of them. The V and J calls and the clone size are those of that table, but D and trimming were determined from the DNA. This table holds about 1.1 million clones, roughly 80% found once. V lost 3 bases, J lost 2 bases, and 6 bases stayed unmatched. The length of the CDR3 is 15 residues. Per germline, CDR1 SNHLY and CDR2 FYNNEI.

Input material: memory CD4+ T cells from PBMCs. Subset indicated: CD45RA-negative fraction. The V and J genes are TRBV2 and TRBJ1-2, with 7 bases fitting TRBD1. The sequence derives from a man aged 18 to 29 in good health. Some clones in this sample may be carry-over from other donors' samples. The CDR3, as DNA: TGTGCCAGCAGTGAGGCGACAGGGACCAACTATGGCTACACCTTC. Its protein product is CASSEATGTNYGYTF. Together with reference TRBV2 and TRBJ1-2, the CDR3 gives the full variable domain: EPEVTQTPSHQVTQMGQEVILRCVPISNHLYFYWYRQILGQKVEFLVSFYNNEISEKSEIFDDQFSVERPDGSNFTLKIRSTKLEDSAMYFCASSEATGTNYGYTFGSGTRLTVV.